The 21 T cell receptor beta chains below were found in one sample sequenced in a study of lymphopenia after photon versus proton radiotherapy. Sequencing used immunoSEQ multiplex PCR; TCRdb keeps in-frame clones, though not all of them. The sample lists about 26,000 clones, around 90% occurring once. Sequencing used peripheral blood, obtained from a patient treated with photon-based radiotherapy. The receptors come from a woman aged 50 to 60 with cholangiocarcinoma.

The J gene is TRBJ2-1, the V gene TRBV2; TRBD2 matches at 15 bases. The V gene end was trimmed by 6 bases and the J gene end by 5 bases; junction bases not matched to a gene: 20. The CDR3 loop spans 21 amino acids. The V gene's germline CDR1 is SNHLY and CDR2 FYNNEI. Written as DNA, the CDR3 is TGTGCCAGCAGCCACAGCCGGTTTTGGACTAGCGGGGGGGCCGGCCACAATGAGCAGTTCTTC. Protein product: CASSHSRFWTSGGAGHNEQFF. Based on the CDR3 plus reference TRBV2 and TRBJ2-1, the full variable domain is EPEVTQTPSHQVTQMGQEVILRCVPISNHLYFYWYRQILGQKVEFLVSFYNNEISEKSEIFDDQFSVERPDGSNFTLKIRSTKLEDSAMYFCASSHSRFWTSGGAGHNEQFFGPGTRLTVL.

V usage is TRBV15 and J usage is TRBJ2-1; 11 bases align to TRBD2. V dropped 5 bases and J dropped 6; count of bases not matched to a gene: 3. Germline CDR1 reads LNHNV; CDR2 reads YYDKDF (reference sequence). CDR3 length: 14 amino acids. CDR3 nucleotides: TGTGCCACCAGCGGGGGGACTAGCGGCAATGAGCAGTTCTTC. This gives the protein CATSGGTSGNEQFF.

The chain uses TRBV12-5 and TRBJ2-3; 9 nucleotides match TRBD2. Germline assignment: CDR1 LGHNT and CDR2 FRNRAP. The CDR3 sequence is 17 residues long. V dropped 7 bases and J dropped 6; count of bases not matched to a gene: 17. CDR3 DNA: TGTGCTAGTGCTAGGAAGACTAGCGGCTATTGGATTGATACGCAGTATTTT. It specifies CASARKTSGYWIDTQYF.

This clone was recorded once. The V and J genes are TRBV7-9 and TRBJ1-2; a weak D match, TRBD1 (6 bases). The V and J ends lost 7 bases and 2 bases respectively, with 20 bases between them. The germline CDR1 and CDR2 sequences are SEHNR and FQNEAQ (reference sequence). The CDR3 covers 16 residues. The CDR3 nucleotides read TGTGCCAGCACCAAACCACCGGGGGCAGGAAACTATGGCTACACCTTC. Translating gives CASTKPPGAGNYGYTF.

The table lists this clone with a count of one. The chain recombines TRBV18 with TRBJ1-5; possibly TRBD1 for D (6 bases). Trimming took 4 bases from V and 2 from J, leaving 9 bases between them. Germline V gene lookup returns CDR1 KGHSH and CDR2 LQKENI. The CDR3 runs 14 residues. The CDR3 here is CASSQGGRNQPQHF. CDR3 in DNA: TGTGCCAGCTCACAAGGGGGTCGCAATCAGCCCCAGCATTTT.

V and J are TRBV7-2 and TRBJ1-5, with D unresolved. Trimming removed 1 base at V and 4 bases at J, with 20 bases between. The CDR3 sequence is 18 residues long. Germline V gives CDR1 SGHTA, CDR2 FQGNSA. CDR3 sequence reads: CASSLELSMGLGNQPQHF. The CDR3 region has the DNA TGTGCCAGCAGCTTAGAGCTCAGCATGGGTTTGGGTAATCAGCCCCAGCATTTT.

The chain joins TRBV5-1 to TRBJ2-2; D may be TRBD2 (5 bases). Germline CDR1 and CDR2: SGHRS and YFSETQ. The CDR3 totals 13 residues. Trimming took 7 bases from V and 6 from J, leaving 13 bases between them. The CDR3 loop reads CASGLEGPGELFF. CDR3 nucleotides: TGCGCCAGCGGGCTTGAGGGTCCCGGGGAGCTGTTTTTT.

The CDR3: CASSLRSWREKLFF. CDR3 DNA sequence: TGTGCCAGCAGTTTAAGATCATGGCGGGAAAAACTGTTTTTT. The chain uses TRBV27 and TRBJ1-4, with no clear D. V was shortened by 2 bases and J by 8 bases, with 12 bases between the two germline ends. Germline values: CDR1 MNHEY, CDR2 SMNVEV (reference sequence). The CDR3 runs 14 residues.

The V call is TRBV10-2, the J call TRBJ2-7, with D uncertain. V lost 6 bases and J lost 0, with 0 bases in between. CDR3 length: 10 residues. CDR1 and CDR2 from the germline V gene are WSHSY and SAAADI. CDR3 sequence reads: CASSSYEQYF. DNA of the CDR3: TGCGCCAGCAGCTCCTACGAGCAGTACTTC.

The chain employs TRBV29-1 and TRBJ1-4; the D gene is possibly TRBD1 (5 bases). The CDR3 runs 13 residues. Per the germline V gene, CDR1 is SQVTM and CDR2 is ANQGSEA. The ends were cut back, 1 base at V and 10 bases at J, with 13 bases in the middle. The CDR3 nucleotides read TGCAGCGTTGAAGGGCAGGGTGGGGGAAAACTGTTTTTT. It translates to CSVEGQGGGKLFF.

The J gene is TRBJ1-6, the V gene TRBV7-2, with D possibly matching TRBD1 (6 bases). The germline V and J ends were trimmed by 0 bases and 1 base, with 13 bases remaining between them. The CDR3 extends over 18 amino acids. CDR1 and CDR2 (germline): SGHTA, FQGNSA. The CDR3 reads CASSLARGARSYNSPLHF. The CDR3 bases are TGTGCCAGCAGCTTAGCGCGGGGGGCCCGATCCTATAATTCACCCCTCCACTTT.

The V gene is TRBV7-6, the J gene TRBJ1-1, with no clear D. This CDR3 comprises 12 residues. V gave up 2 bases and J gave up 7 bases, with 8 bases separating them. CDR1 and CDR2 (germline): SGHVS, FNYEAQ. The CDR3 is CASSLNRGEAFF. The CDR3 DNA reads as TGTGCCAGCAGCTTAAATCGGGGTGAAGCTTTCTTT.

The chain joins TRBV6-1 to TRBJ2-1; possibly TRBD2 for D (6 bases). V lost 7 bases to trimming and J lost 6 bases, with 19 bases between them. The CDR3 loop spans 15 amino acids. The germline V gene has CDR1 MNHNS and CDR2 SASEGT. In nucleotides, the CDR3 is TGTGCCAGCACCTCCGTTTGGGGGGTAGCCAATGAGCAGTTCTTC. Its translation: CASTSVWGVANEQFF.

The V call is TRBV6-6, the J call TRBJ1-2; D is perhaps TRBD1 (5 bases). V was clipped by 7 bases and J by 6 bases, with 18 bases between them. Germline CDR1 is MNHNY and CDR2 is SVGAGI (reference sequence). This CDR3 comprises 14 residues. The CDR3 bases are TGTGCCAGCACTACCGGGGGGGAAGGGAATGGCTACACCTTC. It translates to CASTTGGEGNGYTF.

The chain recombines TRBV6-5 with TRBJ1-3; D is uncertain. In germline, CDR1 is MNHEY, CDR2 SVGAGI. This CDR3 has 15 amino acids. Trimming took 5 bases from V and 1 from J, leaving 12 bases between them. This chain's CDR3 is CASSPTKTSGNTIYF. The CDR3 DNA reads as TGTGCCAGCAGTCCTACAAAGACTTCTGGAAACACCATATATTTT.

The count of this clone is one. V gene TRBV7-6 combines with J gene TRBJ2-3; unclear D gene. Germline loops: CDR1 SGHVS, CDR2 FNYEAQ. The CDR3 loop spans 12 amino acids. V was cut by 5 bases and J by 2 bases, with 5 bases left in between. The CDR3 is CASSLYTDTQYF. The CDR3 DNA reads as TGTGCCAGCAGCCTATACACAGATACGCAGTATTTT.

This clone was picked up one time. The chain combines TRBV4-3 with TRBJ1-1; D unclear. Trimming removed 0 bases at V and 1 base at J, with 3 bases between. Per germline, CDR1 LGHNA and CDR2 YSLEER. The CDR3 runs to 13 residues. This CDR3 reads CASSQEPNTEAFF. DNA for the CDR3: TGCGCCAGCAGCCAAGAACCGAACACTGAAGCTTTCTTT.

This chain connects TRBV4-3 to TRBJ2-7; the D gene is possibly TRBD1 (6 bases). In germline, CDR1 is LGHNA, CDR2 YSLEER. V was clipped by 4 bases and J by 0 bases, with 10 bases between them. This CDR3 is built from 14 residues. DNA of the CDR3: TGCGCCAGCAGCCCAGGGGCCCACTCCTACGAGCAGTACTTC. This sequence encodes CASSPGAHSYEQYF.

The V call is TRBV12-5, the J call TRBJ1-5; D might be TRBD1 (5 bases). The CDR3 runs 13 residues. Trimming shortened V by 7 bases and J by 1 base, and 8 bases separated the two germline ends. Germline V CDR1 and CDR2: LGHNT, FRNRAP. CDR3 nucleotides: TGTGCTAGTGTCCGGGACAGCAATCAGCCCCAGCATTTT. It is translated as CASVRDSNQPQHF.

The J gene is TRBJ2-1, the V gene TRBV9; D unresolved. Per the germline V gene, CDR1 is SGDLS and CDR2 is YYNGEE. The CDR3 contains 11 residues. Trimming removed 4 bases at V and 6 bases at J, with 5 bases between. CDR3 sequence reads: CASSRGNEQFF. Written as DNA, the CDR3 is TGTGCCAGCAGCCGCGGCAATGAGCAGTTCTTC.

This sequence joins TRBV7-9 and TRBJ1-2, with TRBD1 as a possible D gene (6 bases). The CDR3 covers 15 residues. V was clipped by 4 bases and J by 8 bases, with 20 bases between them. CDR1 and CDR2 from the germline V gene are SEHNR and FQNEAQ (reference sequence). In nucleotides, the CDR3 is TGTGCCAGCAGCTCATCTGACAGGCTTGTGCGGGGCTACACCTTC. Amino acids: CASSSSDRLVRGYTF.